These 14 T cell receptor beta chains share one sample of origin, sequenced in a study of cytomegalovirus exposure and HLA in healthy donors. The primer mix had 60 Vbeta and 13 Jbeta primers. Only in-frame clones appear in the TCRdb table, and some are missing; sequencing was by immunoSEQ multiplex PCR. Of approximately 100,000 clones listed, roughly 70% were seen once; the top ten hold roughly 2.5%. The sequenced sample consisted of PBMCs. These receptor sequences come from a middle-aged man in good health and CMV-seronegative.

J is TRBJ1-2 and V is TRBV28; D gene unclear. In germline, CDR1 is MDHEN, CDR2 SYDVKM. This CDR3 spans 12 amino acids. V dropped 8 bases and J dropped 2 bases, with 9 bases sitting between them. The CDR3, as DNA: TGTGCCAGCGCGCGAGGAAACTATGGCTACACCTTC. The encoded protein is CASARGNYGYTF.

V and J are TRBV28 and TRBJ2-5; D is ambiguous. Germline V gives CDR1 MDHEN, CDR2 SYDVKM. This CDR3 comprises 14 residues. Trimming cost V 7 bases and J 6 bases, with 18 bases left between them. The CDR3 is CASTPREVYQTQYF. The DNA for the CDR3 is TGTGCCAGCACCCCGCGTGAGGTATATCAGACCCAGTACTTC.

This clone was picked up a small number of times. This chain links TRBV2 with TRBJ2-2, with a possible D match to TRBD1 (5 bases). The CDR3 runs to 15 residues. Germline lookup yields CDR1 SNHLY and CDR2 FYNNEI. The V and J ends lost 1 base and 1 base respectively, with 7 bases between them. CDR3 amino acids: CASSEVQGNTGELFF. In DNA form, the CDR3 reads TGTGCCAGCAGTGAAGTTCAGGGGAACACCGGGGAGCTGTTTTTT.

This clone appeared a single time. The chain couples TRBV6-1 to TRBJ1-5; D may be TRBD1 (6 bases). The CDR3 totals 13 residues. In germline, CDR1 is MNHNS, CDR2 SASEGT. Deletions cut 5 bases from V and 5 bases from J, with 10 bases between. The CDR3 loop is CASSRTDDQPQHF. CDR3 DNA sequence: TGTGCCAGCAGTCGGACAGACGATCAGCCCCAGCATTTT.

The rearrangement joins TRBV6-5 to TRBJ2-7; 12 bases map to TRBD1. After removal of 3 bases from V and 3 bases from J, the junction contained 3 bases not matched to a gene. CDR1 and CDR2 from the germline V gene are MNHEY and SVGAGI. The CDR3 has 15 amino acids. DNA of the CDR3: TGTGCCAGCAGTTATAGGGACAGGGGGCTCTACGAGCAGTACTTC. Encoded protein: CASSYRDRGLYEQYF.

The rearrangement joins TRBV10-3 to TRBJ1-4; D unresolved. The CDR3 totals 15 residues. V was clipped by 0 bases and J by 8 bases, with 13 bases between them. The germline V gene has CDR1 ENHRY and CDR2 SYGVKD. CDR3 sequence: CAISESAQTGEKLFF. Written as DNA, the CDR3 is TGTGCCATCAGTGAGTCGGCCCAGACCGGGGAAAAACTGTTTTTT.

This clone was seen just once. This chain's CDR3 is CASSIGESEAFF. CDR3 nucleotide sequence: TGTGCCAGCAGTATAGGGGAATCTGAAGCTTTCTTT. The chain is built from TRBV6-5 and TRBJ1-1, with a weak D call TRBD1 (5 bases). The germline V gene has CDR1 MNHEY and CDR2 SVGAGI. V was clipped by 5 bases and J by 6 bases, with 10 bases between them. This CDR3 spans 12 amino acids.

This clone showed up just a few times. The chain recombines TRBV6-1 with TRBJ1-6; TRBD1 aligns across 8 bases. Unmatched junction bases numbered 5, after V lost 3 bases and J lost 10 bases. The CDR3 totals 14 residues. The germline V gene encodes CDR1 MNHNS and CDR2 SASEGT. CDR3: CASSDTGGWSPLHF. The DNA for the CDR3 is TGTGCCAGCAGTGATACAGGGGGTTGGTCACCCCTCCACTTT.

In its sample, this clone was seen a few times. The chain couples TRBV6-6 to TRBJ1-1, with TRBD1 matching over 11 bases. Germline V gene sequence: CDR1 MNHNY, CDR2 SVGAGI (reference sequence). There are 13 residues in the CDR3. J was trimmed by 11 bases and V by 4 bases; bases with no gene match: 6. CDR3 nucleotide sequence: TGTGCCAGCAGTTGGGACAGGGGGTTAGACGCTTTCTTT. Translation gives CASSWDRGLDAFF.

J is TRBJ2-5 and V is TRBV28; 12 bases line up with TRBD2. The J call is in doubt because the DNA end fits TRBJ2-7 better. Germline values: CDR1 MDHEN, CDR2 SYDVKM. This CDR3 region has 13 residues. The CDR3 nucleotides read TGTGCCAGCAGCACTAGCGGGAGGTACGAGCAGTACTTC. It specifies CASSTSGRYEQYF.

This chain joins TRBV15 and TRBJ2-1; 8 nucleotides align to TRBD2. This CDR3 region has 16 residues. Trimming removed 4 bases from V and 5 bases from J; junction bases left unmatched: 10. Germline CDR1 LNHNV, CDR2 YYDKDF (reference sequence). CDR3 nucleotide sequence: TGTGCCACCAGCAATTCTCTCGGGGGGGAAGACAATGAGCAGTTCTTC. Its translation: CATSNSLGGEDNEQFF.

V usage is TRBV28 and J usage is TRBJ2-6, with 7 bases identical to TRBD2. Germline V gene sequence: CDR1 MDHEN, CDR2 SYDVKM. CDR3 length equals 16 residues. Trimming removed 5 bases from V and 4 bases from J; junction bases left unmatched: 8. The CDR3 coding sequence is TGTGCCAGCAGTCCGCCTGGGGGGGTCGGGGCCAACGTCCTGACTTTC. Protein sequence: CASSPPGGVGANVLTF.

V and J are TRBV30 and TRBJ2-7, with a tentative D call TRBD2 (5 bases). The CDR3 extends over 16 amino acids. Between the trimmed V and J ends, which lost 5 bases and 7 bases, there was a span of 27 bases. Germline V gives CDR1 GTSNPN, CDR2 SVGIG (reference sequence). CDR3 bases: TGTGCCTGGTATAAGCGGAAGACCTCCCGTGTTGTGGAGCAGTACTTC. Its protein product is CAWYKRKTSRVVEQYF.

This chain connects TRBV27 to TRBJ2-3; 16 bases line up with TRBD2. The germline V gene has CDR1 MNHEY and CDR2 SMNVEV (reference sequence). The J segment lost 1 base and the V segment lost 5 bases, leaving 9 bases of the junction unmatched. The CDR3 is made up of 19 amino acids. The CDR3 loop reads CASSPWGLAGGRGTDTQYF. CDR3 DNA sequence: TGTGCCAGCAGTCCATGGGGACTAGCGGGAGGGCGTGGCACAGATACGCAGTATTTT.